This TCR beta chain is from a study of T cell repertoires in cytomegalovirus infection. On the study more broadly: The authors used CMV epitopes that were HLA-C-restricted (recently identified) and HLA-B-restricted (well studied).

The CDR3 runs to 15 residues. Trimming removed 7 bases from V and 0 bases from J, with 12 bases in between. Germline CDR1 and CDR2: SNHLY and FYNNEI. Study results and limitations: Summed frequency of public TCR beta families distinguished CMV carriers with the relevant HLA. Predominance within the ex vivo response was attributable to HLA-C-restricted CMV-specific TCR beta clonotypes.

This clonotype appeared a few times. Its antigen is undetermined. In TCRdb, the reads were re-called with MiXCR into one record per CDR3 protein. The sample has some 940,000 distinct CDR3 sequences, around 32% seen once. This TCR was sampled from a human donor in good health (CMV status not recorded). Some clones in this sample may be carry-over from other donors' samples. Sequencing used cultured CD8+ T cells from PBMCs, obtained from culture after CMV antigen stimulation. V is TRBV2 and J is TRBJ1-4; D remains ambiguous. CDR3 coding DNA: TGTGCCAGCAAGACGGAACATGCAACTAATGAAAAACTGTTTTTT. It specifies CASKTEHATNEKLFF.